One and the same sample provided the 5 T cell receptor beta chains below, sequenced in a study of blood T cell repertoires in COVID-19. Clones were read by immunoSEQ multiplex PCR, and TCRdb kept only the in-frame ones, dropping some. This repertoire shows 200,000 to 250,000 clones, 80% to 90% found once; its top ten account for approximately 3.3%. The specimen sequenced was PBMCs or T cells enriched from blood (not recorded which). The receptors here all came from a woman between 45 and 65 years old in a cohort exposed to, infected with or recovered from COVID-19 (not recorded which).

The rearrangement uses TRBV4-3 and TRBJ2-1; unclear D gene. Per germline, CDR1 LGHNA and CDR2 YSLEER. The CDR3 extends over 15 amino acids. Trimming left V 0 bases short and J 0 bases short, with 6 bases between. CDR3 amino acids: CASSQEVASYNEQFF. DNA of the CDR3: TGCGCCAGCAGCCAAGAGGTAGCCTCCTACAATGAGCAGTTCTTC.

The chain has TRBV7-9 and TRBJ2-1, with TRBD1 as a possible D gene (6 bases). The CDR3 consists of 14 residues. V was shortened by 3 bases and J by 5 bases, with 11 bases between the two germline ends. The germline V gene encodes CDR1 SEHNR and CDR2 FQNEAQ (reference sequence). The CDR3 spells CASSFGTRDNEQFF. CDR3 nucleotide sequence: TGTGCCAGCAGCTTCGGGACAAGGGACAATGAGCAGTTCTTC.

The chain links TRBV6-5 to TRBJ2-7, with 11 bases that match TRBD1. The germline gives CDR1 MNHEY, CDR2 SVGAGI. CDR3 length: 15 amino acids. Trimming took 6 bases from V and 5 from J; bases not matched to a gene: 9. The CDR3 region has the DNA TGTGCCAGCAGAGGACAGGGGGCCGGGATGGACGAGCAGTACTTC. This encodes CASRGQGAGMDEQYF.

CDR3 residues: CATSKLAGEGTQYF. CDR3 bases: TGTGCCACCTCTAAACTAGCGGGGGAGGGGACGCAGTATTTT. The chain recombines TRBV19 with TRBJ2-3; 11 nucleotides line up with TRBD2. The CDR3 is made up of 14 amino acids. The germline V gene has CDR1 LNHDA and CDR2 SQIVND (reference sequence). After removal of 10 bases from V and 9 bases from J, the junction contained 12 bases not matched to a gene. Filled out from reference TRBV19 and TRBJ2-3, the complete variable domain reads DGGITQSPKYLFRKEGQNVTLSCEQNLNHDAMYWYRQDPGQGLRLIYYSQIVNDFQKGDIAEGYSVSREKKESFPLTVTSAQKNPTAFYLCATSKLAGEGTQYFGPGTRLTVL.

The CDR3 here is CASSLRGQGGQPQHF. In DNA, the CDR3 is TGTGCCAGCAGCTTACGGGGACAGGGAGGACAGCCCCAGCATTTT. The V gene is TRBV7-8, the J gene TRBJ1-5; 9 bases are a match to TRBD1. Trimming at V came to 2 bases and at J to 7 bases, leaving 6 bases not matched to a gene. In germline, CDR1 is SGHVS, CDR2 FQNEAQ. The CDR3 runs 15 residues.